This TCR beta chain is from a study of a mutant IDH1 vaccine in newly diagnosed glioma. As for the study in general: With temozolomide cycles, or 4-6 weeks after radiotherapy alone, vaccination was started. Treated patients had a mean age of about 38 years and an approximately 60% male, roughly 40% female split. Therapy received beforehand was radiotherapy, temozolomide, or both, with most patients given both. Overall study results and limits: Changes to the top peripheral T cell clonotypes appeared unrelated to pseudoprogression.

Germline assignment: CDR1 SGHDN and CDR2 FVKESK. This CDR3 is 18 amino acids long. V was clipped by 3 bases and J by 0 bases; unmatched bases: 9. Concerning this clone itself: Its cognate antigen is unknown.

Time point reported: week 35, safety follow-up. A single vaccine dose contained 300 ug of mutant IDH1 20-mer peptide, and topical imiquimod was used with it. TCRdb keeps only in-frame clones here, not all; method: immunoSEQ multiplex PCR. The sample contains 73,000 or so clones, more than 70% of which appear only once. The sequenced sample was PBMCs, obtained from a glioma patient whose treatment included an IDH1 peptide vaccine. The chain uses TRBV14 and TRBJ2-7, with TRBD2 identical over 12 bases. The clonotype originates from a man younger than 30 with glioma. CDR3 DNA sequence: TGTGCCAGCAGCCATTCGAGCGGGACTAGCGGGTTCTCCTACGAGCAGTACTTC. Translated: CASSHSSGTSGFSYEQYF.